These T cell receptor beta chains were read from a single sample in a study of shared clonotypes between healthy human individuals. The assay was immunoSEQ multiplex PCR, and TCRdb's table has in-frame clones only and misses some. The sample shows around 1.1 million clones, 60% to 80% of them seen only once. Sequenced input: memory CD4+ T cells from PBMCs. The receptors derive from a man aged 18 to 35 in good health. Some clones in this sample may be carry-over from other donors' samples. Each CDR3 is given with its conserved first and last residue. D genes are given only for firm matches. Rows may omit the clone size; those that give it use once, few, many or a size class.

abundance: NA
v_gene: TRBV9
d_gene: NA
len: 15
j_gene: TRBJ2-2
CDR3aa: CASSVLSGSTGELFF
CDR3nt: TGTGCCAGCAGCGTATTAAGCGGCTCCACCGGGGAGCTGTTTTTT

abundance: NA
v_gene: TRBV7-9
d_gene: NA
len: 13
j_gene: TRBJ2-5
CDR3aa: CASSSLARETQYF
CDR3nt: TGTGCCAGCAGCTCACTAGCTCGGGAGACCCAGTACTTC

abundance: NA
v_gene: TRBV5-1
d_gene: TRBD1
len: 14
j_gene: TRBJ1-2
CDR3aa: CASSQSGQGDGYTF
CDR3nt: TGCGCCAGCAGCCAGTCGGGACAGGGGGATGGCTACACCTTC

abundance: NA
v_gene: TRBV4-3
d_gene: TRBD2
len: 16
j_gene: TRBJ2-5
CDR3aa: CASSQIGGRWGETQYF
CDR3nt: TGCGCCAGCAGCCAAATAGGCGGGAGGTGGGGGGAGACCCAGTACTTC

abundance: once
v_gene: TRBV27
d_gene: TRBD2
len: 15
j_gene: TRBJ2-3
CDR3aa: CASSTSDSRADTQYF
CDR3nt: TGTGCCAGCTCAACTAGCGACTCCAGAGCAGATACGCAGTATTTT

abundance: NA
v_gene: TRBV4-3
d_gene: NA
len: 18
j_gene: TRBJ2-1
CDR3aa: CASSQDLPAGGSYNEQFF
CDR3nt: TGCGCCAGCAGCCAAGATCTCCCAGCGGGTGGCTCCTACAATGAGCAGTTCTTC

abundance: NA
v_gene: TRBV2
d_gene: NA
len: 13
j_gene: TRBJ1-1
CDR3aa: CASSDGGGTEAFF
CDR3nt: TGTGCCAGCAGTGATGGCGGGGGGACTGAAGCTTTCTTT

abundance: NA
v_gene: TRBV19
d_gene: TRBD2
len: 17
j_gene: TRBJ2-3
CDR3aa: CASSTTRTSGSIDTQYF
CDR3nt: TGTGCCAGTAGTACAACACGGACTAGCGGGAGTATCGATACGCAGTATTTT

abundance: NA
v_gene: TRBV6-1
d_gene: NA
len: 15
j_gene: TRBJ2-7
CDR3aa: CASSEPSLWGHEQYF
CDR3nt: TGTGCCAGCAGTGAGCCGTCACTTTGGGGCCACGAGCAGTACTTC

abundance: NA
v_gene: TRBV7-3
d_gene: NA
len: 16
j_gene: TRBJ2-2
CDR3aa: CASSLIGGASPGELFF
CDR3nt: TGTGCCAGCAGCTTAATCGGTGGGGCTAGCCCCGGGGAGCTGTTTTTT

abundance: NA
v_gene: TRBV14
d_gene: NA
len: 16
j_gene: TRBJ2-7
CDR3aa: CASSQGGTAGLYEQYF
CDR3nt: TGTGCCAGCAGCCAAGGTGGTACAGCGGGCCTCTACGAGCAGTACTTC

abundance: NA
v_gene: TRBV18
d_gene: NA
len: 14
j_gene: TRBJ2-7
CDR3aa: CASSPILDYDEQYF
CDR3nt: TGTGCCAGCTCACCTATCCTGGACTATGACGAGCAGTACTTC

abundance: NA
v_gene: TRBV2
d_gene: NA
len: 14
j_gene: TRBJ1-3
CDR3aa: CASGRWGAGNTIYF
CDR3nt: TGTGCCAGCGGCCGCTGGGGGGCTGGAAACACCATATATTTT

abundance: NA
v_gene: TRBV9
d_gene: TRBD2
len: 19
j_gene: TRBJ2-3
CDR3aa: CASTRGVAGDLAHTDTQYF
CDR3nt: TGTGCCAGCACCCGGGGAGTAGCGGGAGATCTGGCACACACAGATACGCAGTATTTT

abundance: NA
v_gene: TRBV4-3
d_gene: TRBD1
len: 14
j_gene: TRBJ2-1
CDR3aa: CASSPRTGDNEQFF
CDR3nt: TGCGCCAGCAGCCCAAGGACAGGGGACAATGAGCAGTTCTTC

abundance: few
v_gene: TRBV30
d_gene: NA
len: 12
j_gene: TRBJ1-5
CDR3aa: CAWGGPNQPQHF
CDR3nt: TGTGCCTGGGGCGGGCCGAATCAGCCCCAGCATTTT

abundance: NA
v_gene: TRBV28
d_gene: NA
len: 12
j_gene: TRBJ2-7
CDR3aa: CASRWQGYEQYF
CDR3nt: TGTGCCAGCAGGTGGCAGGGGTACGAGCAGTACTTC

abundance: NA
v_gene: TRBV7-9
d_gene: NA
len: 12
j_gene: TRBJ2-7
CDR3aa: CASSLMLGQQYF
CDR3nt: TGTGCCAGCAGCTTAATGTTGGGACAACAGTACTTC

abundance: NA
v_gene: TRBV4-2
d_gene: TRBD1
len: 15
j_gene: TRBJ2-2
CDR3aa: CASSQGQGRTGELFF
CDR3nt: TGTGCCAGCAGCCAAGGACAGGGGAGGACCGGGGAGCTGTTTTTT

abundance: NA
v_gene: TRBV4-1
d_gene: NA
len: 15
j_gene: TRBJ2-3
CDR3aa: CASSQEERSTDTQYF
CDR3nt: TGCGCCAGCAGCCAAGAAGAGCGGAGCACAGATACGCAGTATTTT

abundance: NA
v_gene: TRBV18
d_gene: NA
len: 16
j_gene: TRBJ2-7
CDR3aa: CASSESDSAYGYEQYF
CDR3nt: TGTGCCAGCTCCGAATCCGACAGCGCATACGGATACGAGCAGTACTTC

abundance: few
v_gene: TRBV29-1
d_gene: TRBD1
len: 17
j_gene: TRBJ1-1
CDR3aa: CSVVSGLGTGAIAEAFF
CDR3nt: TGCAGCGTTGTTTCCGGCCTAGGGACAGGGGCGATCGCTGAAGCTTTCTTT

abundance: NA
v_gene: TRBV6-1
d_gene: TRBD1
len: 15
j_gene: TRBJ2-4
CDR3aa: CASSADRELGNIQYF
CDR3nt: TGTGCCAGCAGTGCGGACAGGGAGCTGGGAAACATTCAGTACTTC

abundance: NA
v_gene: TRBV7-2
d_gene: NA
len: 13
j_gene: TRBJ2-7
CDR3aa: CASSSYGPYEQYF
CDR3nt: TGTGCCAGCAGCTCATACGGCCCCTACGAGCAGTACTTC

abundance: NA
v_gene: TRBV7-3
d_gene: NA
len: 11
j_gene: TRBJ1-5
CDR3aa: CASSAWFSQHF
CDR3nt: TGTGCCAGCAGCGCATGGTTCAGCCAGCATTTT

abundance: NA
v_gene: TRBV5-1
d_gene: TRBD2
len: 15
j_gene: TRBJ2-5
CDR3aa: CASTRGGGAEETQYF
CDR3nt: TGCGCCAGCACCCGTGGGGGAGGGGCGGAGGAGACCCAGTACTTC

abundance: NA
v_gene: TRBV27
d_gene: TRBD2
len: 18
j_gene: TRBJ2-1
CDR3aa: CASSRTSGSGGSYNEQFF
CDR3nt: TGTGCCAGCAGTCGGACTAGCGGGAGTGGAGGGTCCTACAATGAGCAGTTCTTC